This TCR beta chain was found in a study of T-cell reconstitution after alpha-beta-depleted transplantation in children. Broader study findings: Reports say that about two months after transplant, the alpha-beta T cells came out of several hundred graft clones that had expanded. Fresh T-cell production supplied most of the T-cell counts and diversity seen one year after transplant.

This clonotype was counted at least ten times. The antigen is not known. As it was prepared, the TCRbeta library received unique molecular identifiers. TCRdb recomputed calls from the PCR reads with MiXCR, one row per CDR3 protein. The sample records about 130,000 distinct CDR3 sequences, 8% to 10% being singletons. This CDR3 has 17 amino acids. Deletions cut 6 bases from V and 3 bases from J, with 24 bases between. The V and J genes are TRBV12-3 or TRBV12-4 and TRBJ2-7; D may be TRBD1 (6 bases). Sequenced material: PBMCs, mostly from graft donor cells, taken 180 days after TCRalphabeta/CD19-depleted stem cell transplant. This receptor was taken from a girl under three years old who had a stem cell transplant for combined immunodeficiency, so the T cells may come from the graft donor. CDR3 nucleotide sequence: TGTGCCAGCAGCCTACAGGCCAGGGGTGAACGTCGCTACGAGCAGTACTTC. Its protein product is CASSLQARGERRYEQYF.